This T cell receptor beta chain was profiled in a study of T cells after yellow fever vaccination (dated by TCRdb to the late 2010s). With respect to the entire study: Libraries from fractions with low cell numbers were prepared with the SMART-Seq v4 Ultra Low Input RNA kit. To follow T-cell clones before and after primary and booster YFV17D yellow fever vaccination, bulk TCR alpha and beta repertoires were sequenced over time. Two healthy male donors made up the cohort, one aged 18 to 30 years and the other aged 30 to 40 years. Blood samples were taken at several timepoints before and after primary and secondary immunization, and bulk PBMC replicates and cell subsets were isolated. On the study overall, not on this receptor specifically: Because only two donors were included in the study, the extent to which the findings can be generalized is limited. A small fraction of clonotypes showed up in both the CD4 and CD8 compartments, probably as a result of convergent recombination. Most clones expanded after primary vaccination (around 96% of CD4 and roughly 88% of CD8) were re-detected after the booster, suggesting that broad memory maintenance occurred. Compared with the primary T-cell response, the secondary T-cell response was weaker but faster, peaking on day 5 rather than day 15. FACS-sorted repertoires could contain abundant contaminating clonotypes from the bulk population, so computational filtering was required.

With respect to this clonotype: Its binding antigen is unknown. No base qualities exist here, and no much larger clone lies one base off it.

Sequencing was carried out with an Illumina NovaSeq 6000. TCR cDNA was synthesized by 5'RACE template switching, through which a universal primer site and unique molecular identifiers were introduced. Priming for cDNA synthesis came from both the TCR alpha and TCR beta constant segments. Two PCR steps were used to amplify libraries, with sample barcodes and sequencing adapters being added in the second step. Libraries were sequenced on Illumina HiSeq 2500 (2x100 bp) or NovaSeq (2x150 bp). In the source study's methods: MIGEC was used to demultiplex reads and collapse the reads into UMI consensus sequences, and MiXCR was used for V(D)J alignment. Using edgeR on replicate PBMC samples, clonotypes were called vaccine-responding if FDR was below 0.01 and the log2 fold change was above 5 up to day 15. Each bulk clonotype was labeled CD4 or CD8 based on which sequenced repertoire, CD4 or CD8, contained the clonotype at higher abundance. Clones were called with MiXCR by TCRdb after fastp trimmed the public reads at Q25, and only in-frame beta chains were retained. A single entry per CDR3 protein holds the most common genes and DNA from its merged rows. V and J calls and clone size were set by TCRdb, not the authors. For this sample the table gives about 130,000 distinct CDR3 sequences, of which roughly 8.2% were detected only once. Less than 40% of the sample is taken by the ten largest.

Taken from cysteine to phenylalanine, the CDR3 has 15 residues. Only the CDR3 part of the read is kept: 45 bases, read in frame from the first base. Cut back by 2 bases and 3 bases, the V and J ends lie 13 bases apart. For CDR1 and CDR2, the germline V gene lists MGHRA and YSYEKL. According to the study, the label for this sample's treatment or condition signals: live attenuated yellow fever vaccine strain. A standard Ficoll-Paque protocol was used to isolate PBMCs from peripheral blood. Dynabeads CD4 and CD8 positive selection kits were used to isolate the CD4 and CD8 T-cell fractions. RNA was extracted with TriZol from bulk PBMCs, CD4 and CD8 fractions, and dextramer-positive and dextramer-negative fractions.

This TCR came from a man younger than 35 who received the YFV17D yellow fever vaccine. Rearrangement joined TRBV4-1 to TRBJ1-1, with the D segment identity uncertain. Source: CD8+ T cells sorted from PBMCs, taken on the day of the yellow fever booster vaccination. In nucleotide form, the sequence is TGCGCCAGCAGCCAAAAGATTCCTCCGGACACTGAAGCTTTCTTT. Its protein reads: CASSQKIPPDTEAFF.